A selection of T cell receptor beta chains follows, all from one sample in a study of blood T cells in healthy people across ages. TCRdb redid the calling of the 5' RACE reads with MiXCR, one entry per CDR3 protein. Found here are about 1,400,000 distinct CDR3 sequences, approximately 59% of them singletons; the top ten hold under 8.5%. What was sequenced was blood. The receptors here all came from a man between 18 and 29 years old in good health. CDR3s include the opening cysteine and the closing phenylalanine or tryptophan. A D gene is named only where the DNA matches it firmly. Some rows have no size entry. The others give once, few or many, or a class for an expanded clone.

>TRBJ1-2|-|TRBV28|-
TGTGCCAGCAGCTGGGCAGTCCCCTGGAGTAGCGATGGCTACACCTTC
CASSWAVPWSSDGYTF
>TRBJ1-2|-|TRBV3-1|-
TGTGCCAGCAGCCAAGAAACGAGTGGCTACACCTTC
CASSQETSGYTF
>TRBJ2-7|-|TRBV20-1|-
TGCAGTGCTAGAGATGTAGGGGGGGCCTACGAGCAGTACTTC
CSARDVGGAYEQYF
>TRBJ2-7|-|TRBV2|few
TGTGCCAGCCTTACCAGGGATAGCTACGAGCAGTACTTC
CASLTRDSYEQYF
>TRBJ2-5|TRBD2|TRBV5-1|-
TGCGCCAGCAGCACCGGGGGGACCTCTGCAGAGACCCAGTACTTC
CASSTGGTSAETQYF
>TRBJ2-3|-|TRBV20-1|-
TGCAGTGCTAGATCCCAGGGGAGGGCAGATACGCAGTATTTT
CSARSQGRADTQYF
>TRBJ2-3|TRBD1|TRBV7-9|-
TGTGCCAGCAGCTGGACAGGGGGTATGAATACGCAGTATTTT
CASSWTGGMNTQYF
>TRBJ1-6|TRBD1|TRBV20-1|-
TGCAGTGCGCAAACAGGGGAACCATATTCACCCCTCCACTTT
CSAQTGEPYSPLHF
>TRBJ1-2|-|TRBV6-5|many
TGTGCCAGCAGTCCTGATTCATGGAACTATGGCTACACCTTC
CASSPDSWNYGYTF
>TRBJ2-2|TRBD1|TRBV27|-
TGTGCCAGCAGTACAGGGGGCCGCACCGGGGAGCTGTTTTTT
CASSTGGRTGELFF
>TRBJ2-7|-|TRBV12-3/TRBV12-4|-
TGTGCCAGCAGAGGTTCGCGAGGCGAGCAGTACTTC
CASRGSRGEQYF
>TRBJ1-4|-|TRBV20-1|-
TGCAGTGCTAGCATTCTACAGACGGGGAGAGAACTGTTTTTT
CSASILQTGRELFF
>TRBJ2-7|-|TRBV20-1|large
TGCAGTGCGAACGTAGCGACGAACTACGAGCAGTACTTC
CSANVATNYEQYF
>TRBJ2-1|-|TRBV6-6|-
TGTGCCAGCAGTTATCAGGATATTTCCTACAATGAGCAGTTCTTC
CASSYQDISYNEQFF
>TRBJ2-4|TRBD2|TRBV5-6|-
TGTGCCAGCAGCTTGGACCTAGCGGAGGGAGCCAAAAACATTCAGTACTTC
CASSLDLAEGAKNIQYF
>TRBJ1-1|-|TRBV6-2/TRBV6-3|-
TGTGCCAGCACTCAACAGGGAACCATGAACACTGAAGCTTTCTTT
CASTQQGTMNTEAFF
>TRBJ2-1|-|TRBV28|-
TGTGCCAGCACGTCGGGAGCGCCACCTCTTTACAATGAGCAGTTCTTC
CASTSGAPPLYNEQFF
>TRBJ1-1|TRBD1|TRBV10-3|once
TGTGCCACCTCACAGGGGATGAACACTGAAGCTTTCTTT
CATSQGMNTEAFF
>TRBJ1-2|-|TRBV24-1|-
TGTGCCACCAGTGATCGCCGACGGCCCGACTATGGCTACACCTTC
CATSDRRRPDYGYTF
>TRBJ2-3|-|TRBV4-2|-
TGTGCCAGCAGCCCCCCTGCGGTAGATACGCAGTATTTT
CASSPPAVDTQYF
>TRBJ2-1|TRBD2|TRBV6-6|few
TGTGCCAGCAGTTACGGGACTAGAACGGGCAATGAGCAGTTCTTC
CASSYGTRTGNEQFF
>TRBJ2-4|-|TRBV7-2|-
TGTGCCAGCAGCTCCGGAGGTCAAACATCGTACTTC
CASSSGGQTSYF
>TRBJ2-5|-|TRBV7-2|-
TGTGCCAGCAGCTTAAATGGTGGAGGGAGTGAGACCCAGTACTTC
CASSLNGGGSETQYF
>TRBJ2-1|TRBD1|TRBV10-3|-
TGTGCCATCAGTATTCCGACAGGGGGGTACAATGAGCAGTTCTTC
CAISIPTGGYNEQFF
>TRBJ2-1|-|TRBV7-7|-
TGTGCTAGCAGGCCCCCGGGGGCGGTTTCCAATGAGCAGTTCTTC
CASRPPGAVSNEQFF
>TRBJ2-7|-|TRBV20-1|-
TGCAGTGCTAGTAACCAGACCTACGAGCAGTACTTC
CSASNQTYEQYF
>TRBJ2-1|-|TRBV30|-
TGTGCCTGGAGTGCGCCTGCCAATGAGCAGTTCTTC
CAWSAPANEQFF
>TRBJ2-7|-|TRBV14|-
TGTGCCAGCAGCCAAGCACTCTACGAGCAGTACTTC
CASSQALYEQYF
>TRBJ2-1|-|TRBV27|few
TGTGCCAGCAGAGGACCGGAGTGGATAAATGAGCAGTTCTTC
CASRGPEWINEQFF
>TRBJ2-7|-|TRBV5-1|many
TGTGCCAGCAGCTTGACAGGCTACGAGCAGTACTTC
CASSLTGYEQYF
>TRBJ2-3|-|TRBV29-1|-
TGCAGCGCCTATGCCAAAGATACGCAGTATTTT
CSAYAKDTQYF
>TRBJ1-5|-|TRBV5-1|few
TGCGCCAGCAGCCCCCCGGCAGCGATCAATCAGCCCCAGCATTTT
CASSPPAAINQPQHF
>TRBJ1-1|-|TRBV5-4|-
TGTGCCAGCAGCCCTACGGGTCCAGGGATAGAGACTGAAGCTTTCTTT
CASSPTGPGIETEAFF
>TRBJ1-5|-|TRBV7-9|-
TGTGCCAGCAGCTTTGGCAGGGGAAGCAATCAGCCCCAGCATTTT
CASSFGRGSNQPQHF
>TRBJ2-1|TRBD1|TRBV7-6|-
TGTGCCAGCAGCTTAGCCCGACATCGACAGGGGGGAGACAATGAGCAGTTCTTC
CASSLARHRQGGDNEQFF
>TRBJ2-5|-|TRBV4-3|-
TGCGCCTGCAGCCTCTGGGCGAGAGAAGAGACCCAGTACTTC
CACSLWAREETQYF
>TRBJ1-2|-|TRBV20-1|-
TGCAGTGCTCAACCGACCAGTTCGAAAGGCTACACCTTC
CSAQPTSSKGYTF
>TRBJ2-5|TRBD2|TRBV7-6|-
TGTGCCAGCAGCTTAGTCGGCGGGAGGGCCGTAGAGACCCAGTACTTC
CASSLVGGRAVETQYF
>TRBJ2-1|TRBD1|TRBV24-1|-
TGTGCCACCAGTGACTCCGACAGGGGGAACTACAATGAGCAGTTCTTC
CATSDSDRGNYNEQFF
>TRBJ2-5|-|TRBV27|-
TGTGCCAGCAGTTTATTAGGCGATGAGGAGCAGTACTTC
CASSLLGDEEQYF
>TRBJ1-2|-|TRBV2|-
TGTGCCACCGAGACATGGGGCGACTATGGCTACACCTTC
CATETWGDYGYTF
>TRBJ1-4|-|TRBV6-1|-
TGTGCCAGCGAACACAGGGATAATGAAAAACTGTTTTTT
CASEHRDNEKLFF
>TRBJ1-1|-|TRBV6-2/TRBV6-3|-
TGTGCCAGCAGTTATCCTGCGGGGAACACTGAAGCTTTCTTT
CASSYPAGNTEAFF
>TRBJ1-5|-|TRBV21-1|-
TGTGCCAGCAGCAAAGGCCCTGAGACAGGGCAGGTGGGCAATCAGCCCCAGCATTTT
CASSKGPETGQVGNQPQHF
>TRBJ1-1|TRBD1|TRBV20-1|-
TGCAGTGCTCCAAGGACAGGGGCATCTGAAGCTTTCTTT
CSAPRTGASEAFF
>TRBJ2-2|-|TRBV7-7|few
TGTGCTAGCAGCTTATCTTTATCCGGGGAGCTGTTTTTT
CASSLSLSGELFF
>TRBJ2-7|TRBD1|TRBV20-1|-
TGCAGTGCTAGACAGGGGGCTCGGGACGAGCAGTACTTC
CSARQGARDEQYF
>TRBJ2-7|TRBD2|TRBV28|-
TGTGCCAGCAGTTTATTCTGGACTAGCGGGGGCCTACACTCCTACGAGCAGTACTTC
CASSLFWTSGGLHSYEQYF
>TRBJ2-1|-|TRBV24-1|-
TGTGCCACCAGTGTTGGGGGGTACAATGAGCAGTTCTTC
CATSVGGYNEQFF
>TRBJ2-7|-|TRBV10-3|few
TGTGCCATCAGTGAAGGTGGGAGCGGCTACGAGCAGTACTTC
CAISEGGSGYEQYF